This record concerns one TCR beta chain sequence. The data were obtained in a study of response to subunit inactivated influenza vaccine. MiXCR was run by TCRdb on the RT-PCR reads, yielding one entry per CDR3 protein. The sample holds about 540,000 distinct CDR3 sequences, around 25% seen once. Unmatched junction bases numbered 3, after V lost 1 base and J lost 1 base. The CDR3 covers 16 residues. Germline CDR1 SGHVS, CDR2 FNYEAQ. These data were also reused for a study on T cells expressing NK-cell markers. According to that study: Generation of TCR beta cDNA was performed by 5'RACE template switching incorporating UMIs. Sorted CD3+CD56-NKG2C+, CD3+CD56+NKG2C- and CD3+CD56+NKG2C+ T cells were the source of the TCR beta repertoires.

The sample here was CD4+ T cells sorted from PBMCs, taken about 13 days after vaccination. The sequence was collected from a man between 45 and 60 years old who received an inactivated influenza vaccine. The chain carries TRBV7-6 and TRBJ2-2; the match to TRBD2 covers 7 bases. The CDR3 protein is CASSLGSSGNTGELFF. The CDR3 nucleotides read TGTGCCAGCAGCTTAGGGTCTAGCGGGAACACCGGGGAGCTGTTTTTT.